This T cell receptor (beta chain) was recorded in a study of beta chain features in type 1 diabetes. The whole isolated RNA underwent reverse transcription, so sequencing captured expressed TCRB transcripts. TCRdb's copy holds only in-frame clones and misses some; the assay was immunoSEQ multiplex PCR. The profile shows approximately 400,000 clones, around 15% of them singletons. CD45RO/CCR7/CD25/CD127/CD95/CD27 separated CD4+ naive, central memory, regulatory and stem cell-like memory cells by sorting. Study conclusions and caveats: PCR, the amplification step, might favor shorter templates, equally in patients and controls. The study found fewer insertions and more deletions at VDJ junctions in type 1 diabetes patients.

Trimming removed 0 bases at V and 6 bases at J, with 11 bases between. This CDR3 spans 15 amino acids. This clone occurred a few times. The antigen remains undetermined. The sequenced sample consisted of naive CD4+ T cells from blood. This clonotype was sampled from a woman aged 18-35 years in good health. This sequence joins TRBV23-1 and TRBJ1-4; D not resolved. TRBV23-1 is noted as an ORF with a role that remains uncertain. The CDR3 sequence is CASSQSQRRYEKLFF. As DNA, the CDR3 is TGCGCCAGCAGTCAATCGCAGAGGAGATATGAAAAACTGTTTTTT.